Given below is one TCR beta chain in context. Its antigen is unknown. Library construction relied on the immunoSEQ multiplex PCR assay. For the multiplex PCR, a mixture combining 60 forward primers for TCR Vbeta segments and 13 reverse primers for TCR Jbeta segments was used. The CDR3 region of rearranged TCR beta genes was amplified from genomic DNA by a multiplex PCR assay. The Illumina HiSeq System was used to sequence the amplified TCR beta libraries as 87-base-pair reads. Regarding the original processing steps: A later analysis tallied tens of millions of unique TCR beta chains across the 650 to 750 repertoires, and approximately 11 million of those chains were shared by two or more donors. Raw reads were error-corrected and collapsed into unique sequences with a nearest-neighbor algorithm that merged closely related sequences to remove PCR and sequencing errors. Alignment of CDR3 sequences to IMGT reference sequences was used to assign V, D and J gene segments. For a sequence to be retained, a match of at least six nucleotides was required to both a V gene segment and a J gene segment. Rearrangements were called productive when the CDR3 lacked stop codons and stayed in frame with V and J; all others were non-productive. Following IMGT convention, CDR3 was defined as the stretch from the second conserved V-encoded cysteine to the conserved J-encoded phenylalanine. The earlier analysis of roughly 590 of the donors excluded sequences that lacked an unambiguous match to a single V gene segment. An earlier analysis of a few hundred of the donors classified V segments as functional when productive rearrangements were above 56.7% and as segregating when the standard deviation between donors was above 5%. To diagnose cytomegalovirus status from the catalog of TCR beta chain sequences, a statistical classification framework was built. In a later analysis, TCR nucleotide sequences were compared against IMGT/GENE-DB human TR gene sequences so that V and J genes could be assigned. Using the TCRdist pipeline, a later analysis assigned CDR3 sequences along with most-parsimonious VDJ recombination scenarios. In a later analysis, each TCR beta chain was defined by its CDR3 amino acid sequence together with its V-gene family, and reads lacking a unique V-gene family were excluded. To address suspected cross-contamination and a sequencing artifact, a later analysis removed 592 highly shared, low-generation-probability nucleotide sequences. In a later analysis, a clonal expansion index for each public chain was calculated from normalized within-repertoire ranks of inferred template counts. In a later analysis, generation probabilities were computed with a VDJ recombination model fitted to out-of-frame rearrangements, and the resulting probabilities were checked against IGoR. In a later analysis, TCR-TCR, TCR-HLA and TCR-CMV co-occurrence was scored with hypergeometric tests, and a repertoire-size bias correction was applied to TCR pairs. To estimate false discovery rates, a later analysis permuted the HLA or CMV assignments 20 times. In a later analysis, co-occurring TCRs were grouped using DBSCAN, with TCRdist sequence similarity added in when clustering inside HLA-allele-positive subsets. For co-occurrence clustering, repertoires with fewer than 30,000 or more than 120,000 public chains were excluded, along with five repertoires with anomalous nucleotide sharing. TCRdb mirrors the immuneACCESS table, restricted to in-frame sequences. Some clones are absent from its copies; in checked studies, under half trace to an unresolved V gene, and the reason for the others is unknown. V, J and clone size are taken as reported in that table, and D and trimming were inferred from the DNA itself. This sample's table lists under 45,000 clones. The ten biggest clones cover 4% of the sample.

Compared with germline, V lacks 5 bases and J lacks 5 bases; bases without a gene match: 4. CDR1 is given as SNHLY and CDR2 as FYNNEI, both from the germline V gene. The cysteine opens and the phenylalanine closes a CDR3 of 13 amino acids. The retained sequence is limited to the CDR3, 39 bases, with the frame set at the first base. The cohort consisted of 600 or so healthy bone marrow donors. At the time of sampling, all cohort members were nominally healthy, though unrecorded immune exposures were likely present. The donor was CMV seronegative and was included in the group of several hundred seronegative cohort members. Every donor gave a peripheral blood sample, and the peripheral blood mononuclear cells from that sample were used for TCR beta sequencing. The Qiagen DNeasy Blood Extraction Kit was used to extract genomic DNA from the blood cell samples. The data were obtained in a study of cytomegalovirus exposure and HLA in healthy donors (TCRdb year 2017). About the study as a whole: According to an earlier analysis of several hundred of the donors, about 179 million T cells yielded 90 million to 140 million unique TCR beta sequences and around 300 Gb of sequence data. Roughly 290 gigabases of sequencing data and about 92 million unique TCR sequences made up an early release that covered 500 to 650 HLA-typed donors. The genetic ancestry cluster associated with self-reported Caucasian donors included roughly four fifths of the roughly 400 genotyped donors. The aim of the study was to test whether cataloging public T cell receptors could identify signatures of past pathogen exposure. The T cell repertoires of some 700 subjects were profiled by immunosequencing and related to cytomegalovirus serostatus. A separate validation cohort of roughly 130 different subjects was used in addition to the roughly 670-subject first cohort. The study combined high-throughput TCR immunosequencing, statistical association of individual TCRs with disease status, and machine learning to predict cytomegalovirus infection status. A later analysis re-analyzed previously published TCR beta repertoires from 666 donors and added high-resolution HLA genotyping to study TCR occurrence patterns. Rather than drawing on any new phenotypic data, the later analysis identified candidate immune exposures from TCR beta sequences and the way those sequences occurred across donors. In an earlier analysis of roughly 580 of the donors, high-throughput TCR beta sequencing was used to judge whether each TCR beta V gene segment behaved as functional or pseudogenic. Donor age, sex, ethnicity and CMV serostatus were compiled together with the repertoire data. A later genetic analysis used genome-wide SNP genotypes for about three fifths of the 666 donors, treating that subset as a discovery cohort. All discovery cohort repertoires had been generated on a single sequencing platform. Both class I and class II loci were covered by HLA typing, at four-digit resolution. Typing coverage differed by locus: A, B, C, DRB1 and DQB1 were typed in about 620-640 donors, DQA1 in 522, DPA1 in approximately 610, and DPB1 in 472. Because of strong linkage in the cohort, a few DR-DQ haplotypes were treated as single units for association and clustering. Across some 400 genotyped donors of the cohort, an average of roughly 250,000 unique TCR beta nucleotide sequences per donor were sequenced, and roughly a sixth of those sequences were non-productive. What the work shows at the level of the full study, not this receptor alone: A total of about 150 TCR beta chains were listed by the study as associated with cytomegalovirus. Across donors, most TCR sequences were observed very rarely, whereas some public TCRs were present in many individuals. An earlier analysis of around 600 of the donors showed that most TCR beta V segments appeared in productive rearrangements either about 90% or about 30% of the time, which broadly matched IMGT annotations. In a later genetic analysis, a missense DCLRE1C variant was associated with V-gene and J-gene trimming of TCR beta chains, and the association was replicated in an independent cohort. Most CMV-associated TCR beta chains appeared to be HLA-restricted in a later analysis, and the HLA associations seemed to be driven largely by CMV exposure. Sequencing depth was assumed to be roughly uniform across donors in the presence/absence analyses, though that assumption may not hold. Cytomegalovirus status was reported to be diagnosed by the classifier with high specificity and sensitivity in both the original and validation cohorts. Three of the identified cytomegalovirus-associated TCR beta chains were confirmed in vitro to be specific for cytomegalovirus antigens. The cohort was sequenced for TCR beta chains only, and without alpha or paired-chain data the features that could be detected were limited. According to a later analysis, parvovirus B19, influenza, CMV and Epstein-Barr virus appeared linked to several top co-occurrence clusters. The earlier analysis of 587 of the donors excluded roughly 16 rarely observed V segments, including chromosome 9 orphons, because counts were too low. Linkage disequilibrium might explain the correlated functional status among segregating V segments, but an unknown experimental factor could not be ruled out. According to a later genetic analysis, donors in an Asian-associated ancestry cluster had fewer N-insertions in productive TCRs than the roughly 670-donor mean. The sequencing pipeline was judged likely to have produced a cluster of highly shared sequence variants as a technical artifact. When HLA alleles, especially DR and DQ, strongly co-occurred, TCR associations were difficult to assign to individual alleles. According to a later analysis, TCR association rates differed among HLA loci, with DRB1 alleles showing the most associated TCRs and HLA-C alleles showing the fewest. It was suggested by the authors that the approach could potentially be generalized to other disease states and immunological phenotypes. The only immune exposure information available for the cohort was CMV serostatus. In a later analysis, HLA-associated TCR beta chains showed more clonal expansion and lower generation probabilities than non-associated chains that were equally common. The 87-base-pair reads could not distinguish some IMGT-functional V segments, including TRBV6-2 and TRBV6-3, so those segments were excluded. Because HLA typing was missing for some donors at each locus, association tests included only the typed subset. A later analysis associated about 18,000 TCR beta sequences with specific HLA alleles at a false discovery rate of 0.05. A further reported finding was that TCR beta sequences accurately predicted the HLA-A and HLA-B alleles for most subjects in the first cohort.

The TCR comes from a male donor in good health and CMV-seronegative. The chain is assembled from TRBV2 and TRBJ1-2; 8 central nucleotides agree with TRBD1. Input material: PBMCs. The DNA sequence is as follows: TGTGCCAGCAGTTCGAACAGGGGGTATGGCTACACCTTC. Its translation reads: CASSSNRGYGYTF.